This TCR beta chain came from a study of OX40 agonist ivuxolimab in advanced cancers. About the study: Every 2 weeks, ivuxolimab was infused into the patients intravenously at between 0.01 and 10 mg/kg.

Produced via immunoSEQ multiplex PCR; TCRdb's table is partial and in-frame only. This sample has tens of thousands of clones, with around 80% found just once. This clonotype originated in an adult with an advanced solid tumor such as melanoma, head and neck, liver or kidney cancer. This specimen was CD4+ or CD8+ T cells sorted from blood, taken in a trial of the OX40 agonist ivuxolimab.

CDR3 nucleotides: TGTGCCAGCAGCTACCCTACAGGGGGTCCCTCCTACGAGCAGTACTTC. Residues: CASSYPTGGPSYEQYF. This chain connects TRBV25-1 to TRBJ2-7; 8 bases agree with TRBD1. In germline, CDR1 is MGHDK, CDR2 SYGVNS. The CDR3 has 16 amino acids. The V gene end was trimmed by 6 bases and the J gene end by 0 bases; junction bases not matched to a gene: 10.